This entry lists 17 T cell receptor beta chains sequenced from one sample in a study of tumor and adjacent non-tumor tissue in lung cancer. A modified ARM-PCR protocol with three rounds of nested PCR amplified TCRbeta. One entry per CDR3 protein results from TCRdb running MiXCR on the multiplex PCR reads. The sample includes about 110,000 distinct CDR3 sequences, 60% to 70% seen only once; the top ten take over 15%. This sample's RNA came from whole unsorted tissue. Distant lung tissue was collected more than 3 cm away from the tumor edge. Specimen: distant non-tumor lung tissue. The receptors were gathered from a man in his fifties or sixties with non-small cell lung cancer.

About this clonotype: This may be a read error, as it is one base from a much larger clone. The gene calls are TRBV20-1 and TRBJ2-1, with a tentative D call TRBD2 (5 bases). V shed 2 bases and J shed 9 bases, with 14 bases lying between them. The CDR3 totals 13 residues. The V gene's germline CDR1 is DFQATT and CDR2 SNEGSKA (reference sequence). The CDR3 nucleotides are TGCAGTGCTAGATCCTCAGAGGGAAGTGAGCAGTTCTTC. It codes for CSARSSEGSEQFF.

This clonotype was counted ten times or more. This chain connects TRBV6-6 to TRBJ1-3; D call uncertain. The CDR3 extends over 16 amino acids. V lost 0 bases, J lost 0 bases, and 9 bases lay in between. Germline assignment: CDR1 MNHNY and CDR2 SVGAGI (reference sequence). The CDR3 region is CASSYSDARSGNTIYF. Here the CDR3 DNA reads TGTGCCAGCAGTTACTCGGACGCCCGCTCTGGAAACACCATATATTTT.

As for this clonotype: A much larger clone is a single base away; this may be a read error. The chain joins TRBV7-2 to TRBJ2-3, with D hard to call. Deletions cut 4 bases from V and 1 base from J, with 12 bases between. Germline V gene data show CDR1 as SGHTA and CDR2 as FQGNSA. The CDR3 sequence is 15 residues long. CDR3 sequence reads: CASSSVVGGTDTQYF. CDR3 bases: TGTGCCAGCAGCTCAGTGGTTGGGGGCACAGATACGCAGTATTTT.

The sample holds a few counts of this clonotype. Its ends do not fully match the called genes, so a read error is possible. CDR3 loop: CASCLEHLNTGELFF. In nucleotides, the CDR3 is TGTGCCAGCTGCTTGGAACACTTGAACACTGGGGAGCTGTTTTTT. The chain has TRBV11-3 and TRBJ2-2; D is undetermined. Germline V lookup: CDR1 SGHNT, CDR2 YENEEA. This CDR3 spans 15 amino acids. Using reference TRBV11-3 and TRBJ2-2 for the parts outside the CDR3, the full variable domain is EAGVVQSPRYKIIEKKQPVAFWCNPISGHNTLYWYLQNLGQGPELLIRYENEEAVDDSQLPKDRFSAERLKGVDSTLKIQPAELGDSAVYLCASCLEHLNTGELFFGEGSRLTVL.

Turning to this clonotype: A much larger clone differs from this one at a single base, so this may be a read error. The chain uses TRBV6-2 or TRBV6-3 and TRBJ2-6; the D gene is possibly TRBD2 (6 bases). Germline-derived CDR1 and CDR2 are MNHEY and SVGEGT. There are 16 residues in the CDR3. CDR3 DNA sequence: TGTGCCAGCAGTTCCCAAGGGAGGCCCGGGGCCAACGTCCTGATTTTC. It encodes CASSSQGRPGANVLIF.

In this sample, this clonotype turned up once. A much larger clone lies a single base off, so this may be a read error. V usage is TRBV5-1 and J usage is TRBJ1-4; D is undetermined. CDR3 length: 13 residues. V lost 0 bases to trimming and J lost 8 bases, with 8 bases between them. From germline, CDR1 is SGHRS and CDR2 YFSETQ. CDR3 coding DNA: TGCGCCAGCAGCTTGGTGGGTAAAGAAAAACTGTTTTTT. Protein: CASSLVGKEKLFF.

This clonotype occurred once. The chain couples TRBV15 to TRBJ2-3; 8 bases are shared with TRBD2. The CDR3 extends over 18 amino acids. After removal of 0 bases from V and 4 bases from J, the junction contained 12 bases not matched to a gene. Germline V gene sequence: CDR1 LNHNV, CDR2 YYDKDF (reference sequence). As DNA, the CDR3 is TGTGCCACCAGCAGAGATGCCTTTGCCGGGAGGGACGCAGATACGCAGTATTTT. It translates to CATSRDAFAGRDADTQYF. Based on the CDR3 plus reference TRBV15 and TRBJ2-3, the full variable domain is DAMVIQNPRYQVTQFGKPVTLSCSQTLNHNVMYWYQQKSSQAPKLLFHYYDKDFNNEADTPDNFQSRRPNTSFCFLDIRSPGLGDTAMYLCATSRDAFAGRDADTQYFGPGTRLTVL.

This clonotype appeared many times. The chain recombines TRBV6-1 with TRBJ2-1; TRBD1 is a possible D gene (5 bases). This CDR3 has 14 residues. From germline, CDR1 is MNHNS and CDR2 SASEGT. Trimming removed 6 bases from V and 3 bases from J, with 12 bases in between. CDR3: CASRRQRNYNEQFF. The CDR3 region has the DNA TGTGCCAGCAGAAGACAGAGAAACTACAATGAGCAGTTCTTC.

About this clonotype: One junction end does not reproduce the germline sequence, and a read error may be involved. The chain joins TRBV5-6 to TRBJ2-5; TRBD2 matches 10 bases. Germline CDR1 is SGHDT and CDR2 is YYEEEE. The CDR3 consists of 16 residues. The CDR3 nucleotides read TGTCCCAGCAGTTCGAAAGGGGCTAGCGGGAGAAGGTCACAGTACTTC. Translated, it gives CPSSSKGASGRRSQYF.

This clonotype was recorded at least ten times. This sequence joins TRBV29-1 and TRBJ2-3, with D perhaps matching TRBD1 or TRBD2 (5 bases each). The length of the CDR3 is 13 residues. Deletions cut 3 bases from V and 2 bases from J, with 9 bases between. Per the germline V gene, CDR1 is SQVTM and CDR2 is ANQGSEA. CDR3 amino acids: CSVEGLATDTQYF. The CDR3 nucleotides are TGCAGCGTTGAGGGGCTAGCCACAGATACGCAGTATTTT.

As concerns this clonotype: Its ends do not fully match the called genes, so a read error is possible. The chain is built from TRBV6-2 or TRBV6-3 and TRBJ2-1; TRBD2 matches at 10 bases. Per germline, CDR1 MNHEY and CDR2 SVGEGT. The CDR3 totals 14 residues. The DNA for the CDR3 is TGTGCCAGCAGTCTCACTAGCGGGACCAATGAGCAGTTGTTC. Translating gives CASSLTSGTNEQLF.

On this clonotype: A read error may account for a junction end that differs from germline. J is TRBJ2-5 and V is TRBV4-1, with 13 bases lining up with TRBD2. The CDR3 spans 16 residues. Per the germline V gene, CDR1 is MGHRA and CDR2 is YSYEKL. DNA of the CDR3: TGCGCCAGCTGCCAACGACTAGCGGGGGGTCTGGAGACCCAGTACTTC. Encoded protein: CASCQRLAGGLETQYF.

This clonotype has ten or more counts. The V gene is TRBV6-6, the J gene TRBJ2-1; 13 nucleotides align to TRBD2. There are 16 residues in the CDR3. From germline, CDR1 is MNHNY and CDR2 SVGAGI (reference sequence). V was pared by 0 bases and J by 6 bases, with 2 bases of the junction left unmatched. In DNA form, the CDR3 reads TGTGCCAGCAGTTACTCACTAGCGGGGGGGGCCAATGAGCAGTTCTTC. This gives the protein CASSYSLAGGANEQFF.

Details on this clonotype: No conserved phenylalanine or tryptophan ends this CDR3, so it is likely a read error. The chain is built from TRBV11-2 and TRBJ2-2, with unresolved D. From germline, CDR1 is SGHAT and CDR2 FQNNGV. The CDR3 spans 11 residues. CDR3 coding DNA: TGTATCAGCAGCCCCGGCGGGGAGCTGTTTTGT. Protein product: CISSPGGELFC.

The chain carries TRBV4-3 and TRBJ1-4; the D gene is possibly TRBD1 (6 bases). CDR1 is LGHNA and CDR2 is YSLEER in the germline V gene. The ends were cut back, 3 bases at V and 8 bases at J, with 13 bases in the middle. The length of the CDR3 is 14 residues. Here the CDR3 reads CASSQGDTLEKLFF. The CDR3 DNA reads TGCGCCAGCAGCCAGGGGGACACGTTAGAAAAACTGTTTTTT.

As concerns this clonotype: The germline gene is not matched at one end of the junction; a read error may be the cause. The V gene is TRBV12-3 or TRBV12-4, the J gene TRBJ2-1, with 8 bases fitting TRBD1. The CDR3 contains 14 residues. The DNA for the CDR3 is TGTGTCAGCAAAAATACACAGGGGGGCAATGAGCTGTTCTTC. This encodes CVSKNTQGGNELFF.

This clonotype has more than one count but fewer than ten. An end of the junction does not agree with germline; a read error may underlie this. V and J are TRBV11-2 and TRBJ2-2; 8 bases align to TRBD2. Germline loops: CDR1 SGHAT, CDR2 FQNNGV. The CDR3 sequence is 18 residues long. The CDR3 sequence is CASSSGPAGATNTGELFF. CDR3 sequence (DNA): TGTGCCAGCAGCTCTGGACCAGCGGGAGCGACGAACACTGGGGAGCTGTTTTTT.